This paragraph reports one TCR beta chain. Its cognate antigen is unknown. CDR1 is SQVTM and CDR2 is ANQGSEA in the germline V gene. The ends lost 4 bases at V and 2 bases at J; junction bases unmatched: 3. The CDR3 contains 13 residues. These data are taken from a study of T-cell memory formation after mild COVID-19. The overall study: In these data, TCR clusters were largely donor specific. General study findings and limits: Mostly located in CM and EM were contracting CD4+ clones, with contracting CD8+ clones located in EMRA. Clones contracting over day 15 to 85 were CD4/CD8 balanced, with later expanders leaning CD4+.

A single record per CDR3 protein comes from TCRdb applying MiXCR to the 5' RACE reads. Of hundreds of thousands of distinct CDR3 sequences in the sample, about 23% were seen once. V is TRBV29-1 and J is TRBJ2-3; 7 positions agree with TRBD2. The sequence derives from an adult woman who had mild COVID-19 (a few samples of this study predate the infection). Cell type and time point are not known. The sequenced material came from PBMCs or a T cell subset sorted from them (not recorded which). This CDR3 is CSVGSGFTDTQYF. In DNA, the CDR3 is TGCAGCGTTGGTAGCGGGTTCACAGATACGCAGTATTTT.